Each of the 19 T cell receptor beta chains below was sequenced from the same sample in a study of T cell changes during pregnancy in multiple sclerosis. Profiled with immunoSEQ multiplex PCR; TCRdb holds only in-frame clones, not every one. In the table there are roughly 48,000 clones, 95% of which are singletons. The source was CD8+ T cells from peripheral blood mononuclear cells, collected in the first trimester of pregnancy. These TCRs come from a female donor with multiple sclerosis, enrolled in a pregnancy study.

The chain combines TRBV9 with TRBJ2-3; 14 bases match TRBD2. CDR3 length equals 18 residues. Germline V CDR1 and CDR2: SGDLS, YYNGEE. J lost 6 bases, V lost 0 bases, and 9 bases had no gene match. The CDR3 loop is CASSVATLGLAGVDTQYF. CDR3 nucleotides: TGTGCCAGCAGCGTAGCTACGCTGGGACTAGCGGGAGTGGATACGCAGTATTTT.

The rearrangement links TRBV25-1 to TRBJ2-1; possible D gene TRBD2, 6 bases. V lost 1 base and J 4 bases, leaving 8 bases between the germline ends. This CDR3 contains 14 residues. From germline, CDR1 is MGHDK and CDR2 SYGVNS. CDR3: CASSESGTYNEQFF. For the CDR3, the DNA is TGTGCCAGCAGTGAATCCGGGACTTACAATGAGCAGTTCTTC.

This chain connects TRBV28 to TRBJ2-1; D not resolved. Deletions cut 6 bases from V and 4 bases from J, with 4 bases between. Germline V CDR1 and CDR2: MDHEN, SYDVKM. CDR3 length equals 11 residues. CDR3 DNA: TGTGCCAGCAGCGGTTACAATGAGCAGTTCTTC. Protein sequence: CASSGYNEQFF. The full variable domain, its missing parts supplied by reference TRBV28 and TRBJ2-1, is DVKVTQSSRYLVKRTGEKVFLECVQDMDHENMFWYRQDPGLGLRLIYFSYDVKMKEKGDIPEGYSVSREKKERFSLILESASTNQTSMYLCASSGYNEQFFGPGTRLTVL.

The CDR3 DNA follows: TGTGCCAGCAGCTTAGCGGCGGGGGACTACGAGCAGTACTTC. This gives the protein CASSLAAGDYEQYF. The chain recombines TRBV13 with TRBJ2-7; 7 bases map to TRBD2. The CDR3 spans 14 residues. Germline CDR1 reads PRHDT; CDR2 reads FYEKMQ (reference sequence). Trimming cost V 1 base and J 3 bases; bases outside gene matches: 3.

This chain links TRBV30 with TRBJ1-5; D remains unclear. Trimming removed 2 bases at V and 5 bases at J, with 10 bases between. Germline-derived CDR1 and CDR2 are GTSNPN and SVGIG (reference sequence). The CDR3 sequence is 13 residues long. The CDR3, as DNA: TGTGCCTGGAGTATCCTCCAGGATCAGCCCCAGCATTTT. It codes for CAWSILQDQPQHF.

The chain employs TRBV7-9 and TRBJ2-7; D might be TRBD2 (5 bases). CDR1 and CDR2 (germline): SEHNR, FQNEAQ (reference sequence). With 3 bases removed from V and 5 bases from J, the gap between germline ends came to 17 bases. The CDR3 spans 15 residues. The CDR3: CASSLGGRGGHEQYF. As DNA, the CDR3 is TGTGCCAGCAGCTTGGGTGGGAGAGGCGGCCACGAGCAGTACTTC.

V is TRBV30 and J is TRBJ2-5; 8 nucleotides align to TRBD2. The CDR3 loop spans 16 amino acids. The germline CDR1 and CDR2 sequences are GTSNPN and SVGIG (reference sequence). The V and J ends lost 0 bases and 5 bases, in that order; junction bases with no gene match: 11. The CDR3 nucleotides read TGTGCCTGGAGTGTACCGGGACTAGAAAAATTGGAGACCCAGTACTTC. Translated, it gives CAWSVPGLEKLETQYF.

The chain recombines TRBV28 with TRBJ2-3, with 9 bases matching TRBD2. Looked up from germline, CDR1 is MDHEN and CDR2 is SYDVKM. CDR3 size: 15 residues. V lost 3 bases and J lost 4; bases outside the gene matches: 5. CDR3 DNA sequence: TGTGCCAGCAGTTTCTTTAGCGGGAGTTCAGATACGCAGTATTTT. Amino acids: CASSFFSGSSDTQYF.

The rearrangement links TRBV27 to TRBJ1-1, with 7 bases that match TRBD1. Germline CDR1 reads MNHEY; CDR2 reads SMNVEV (reference sequence). The CDR3 extends over 13 amino acids. The J segment lost 5 bases and the V segment lost 5 bases, leaving 5 bases of the junction unmatched. CDR3 region: CASSLIQGTEAFF. The CDR3, as DNA: TGTGCCAGCAGTCTCATACAGGGGACTGAAGCTTTCTTT.

There are a few counts of this clone. The genes are TRBV9 and TRBJ1-1, with D possibly matching TRBD1 (6 bases). Germline CDR1 reads SGDLS; CDR2 reads YYNGEE. The CDR3 covers 13 residues. The V end was cut by 3 bases, the J end by 6 bases, with 12 bases between. CDR3 DNA: TGTGCCAGCAGCGCCAGGGGTGGGGCTGAAGCTTTCTTT. Translating gives CASSARGGAEAFF. The full variable domain, with the rest looked up from reference TRBV9 and TRBJ1-1, is DSGVTQTPKHLITATGQRVTLRCSPRSGDLSVYWYQQSLDQGLQFLIQYYNGEERAKGNILERFSAQQFPDLHSELNLSSLELGDSALYFCASSARGGAEAFFGQGTRLTVV.

V and J are TRBV5-4 and TRBJ1-1, with 11 bases identical to TRBD1. Germline loops: CDR1 SGHNT, CDR2 YYREEE (reference sequence). The CDR3 runs 15 residues. J was trimmed by 1 base and V by 4 bases; bases with no gene match: 3. CDR3 coding DNA: TGTGCCAGCAGCCGGGGACAGGGGGGGAACACTGAAGCTTTCTTT. Protein product: CASSRGQGGNTEAFF.

The chain has TRBV7-9 and TRBJ2-3; 7 bases agree with TRBD2. CDR3 length equals 16 residues. Germline CDR1 and CDR2: SEHNR and FQNEAQ (reference sequence). J gave up 0 bases and V 6 bases, and 9 bases lay outside the gene matches. The CDR3 here is CASRSGGSLSTDTQYF. DNA of the CDR3: TGTGCCAGCAGGTCCGGGGGGTCCCTTAGCACAGATACGCAGTATTTT.

V gene TRBV2 combines with J gene TRBJ2-4, with 10 bases aligning to TRBD2. The CDR3 runs to 18 residues. Germline-derived CDR1 and CDR2 are SNHLY and FYNNEI. The junction had 11 bases not matched to a gene; V was cut back by 2 bases and J by 4 bases. The CDR3 DNA follows: TGTGCCAGCAGTGAAACATGGACTAGCGGAGGGGGGAAAAACATTCAGTACTTC. Protein product: CASSETWTSGGGKNIQYF.

The genes are TRBV2 and TRBJ2-2, with D possibly matching TRBD2 (5 bases). Germline V gene data show CDR1 as SNHLY and CDR2 as FYNNEI. Trimming stripped 7 bases from V and 2 bases from J, with 11 bases between. The CDR3 loop spans 14 amino acids. The CDR3 region is CASNREENTGELFF. As DNA, the CDR3 is TGTGCCAGCAACCGGGAAGAAAACACCGGGGAGCTGTTTTTT.

The chain couples TRBV30 to TRBJ2-2; D is possibly TRBD2 (7 bases). Trimming removed 2 bases from V and 10 bases from J, with 23 bases in between. CDR1 and CDR2 (germline): GTSNPN, SVGIG (reference sequence). CDR3 length: 16 residues. CDR3 coding DNA: TGTGCCTGGAGTTTTTTAGCTGGGGGGGGCGCCGAGGAGCTGTTTTTT. This translates into CAWSFLAGGGAEELFF.

The chain recombines TRBV27 with TRBJ2-5; 9 nucleotides match TRBD2. The CDR3 loop spans 15 amino acids. Trimming at V came to 6 bases and at J to 2 bases, leaving 7 bases not matched to a gene. Germline CDR1 is MNHEY and CDR2 is SMNVEV (reference sequence). The CDR3 nucleotides read TGTGCCAGCAGCCCTAGCGGGAACCCTCAAGAGACCCAGTACTTC. This sequence encodes CASSPSGNPQETQYF.

The chain joins TRBV13 to TRBJ2-3; 7 bases agree with TRBD2. The germline gives CDR1 PRHDT, CDR2 FYEKMQ (reference sequence). J lost 4 bases, V lost 10 bases, and 14 bases had no gene match. The CDR3 totals 15 residues. The CDR3 region is CANKRLALSSDTQYF. The CDR3 DNA reads TGTGCCAACAAAAGACTAGCCCTCAGTTCAGATACGCAGTATTTT.

This rearrangement joins TRBV25-1 to TRBJ1-2, with D tentatively TRBD1 (5 bases). The V and J ends lost 4 bases and 2 bases respectively, with 11 bases between them. Germline lookup yields CDR1 MGHDK and CDR2 SYGVNS. The CDR3 length is 14 residues. The CDR3 nucleotides read TGTGCCAGCAGTGGTACAGGACCAAACTATGGCTACACCTTC. Translation: CASSGTGPNYGYTF.

The rearrangement uses TRBV30 and TRBJ1-1; 7 positions agree with TRBD1. The CDR3 extends over 15 amino acids. CDR1 and CDR2 from the germline V gene are GTSNPN and SVGIG (reference sequence). The V gene end was trimmed by 2 bases and the J gene end by 1 base; junction bases not matched to a gene: 7. CDR3 in amino acids: CAWSPPDRANTEAFF. In DNA form, the CDR3 reads TGTGCCTGGAGTCCACCCGACAGGGCGAACACTGAAGCTTTCTTT.